Listed below are T cell receptor beta chains from one sample, sequenced in a study of blood T cell repertoires in COVID-19. Sequencing was performed with immunoSEQ multiplex PCR; in TCRdb, only in-frame clones are kept and a portion is missing. In the table there are 130,000 or so clones, approximately 83% of which are singletons. Sample: peripheral blood. These receptors came from a human donor in a cohort sampled during active COVID-19. CDR3s include the opening cysteine and the closing phenylalanine or tryptophan. Fields, in order: clone size, J gene, V gene, D gene, CDR3 protein, CDR3 DNA. A D gene is named only where the DNA matches it firmly. Not every row has a clone size; where given, it reads once, few, many or a size class.

.,TRBJ2-3,TRBV30,TRBD2,CAWGLAGTDTQYF,TGTGCCTGGGGACTAGCGGGAACAGATACGCAGTATTTT
.,TRBJ1-1,TRBV29-1,TRBD1,CSVTETGGLLAFF,TGCAGCGTTACCGAGACAGGGGGCCTCTTAGCTTTCTTT
.,TRBJ1-1,TRBV30,.,CAWRRARPLNTEAFF,TGTGCCTGGAGGAGGGCACGACCACTGAACACTGAAGCTTTCTTT
few,TRBJ2-3,TRBV7-9,.,CASNFVADNTDTQYF,TGTGCCAGTAACTTCGTAGCGGACAACACAGATACGCAGTATTTT
few,TRBJ1-1,TRBV5-5,.,CASSLAWTATSLMNTEAFF,TGTGCCAGCAGCTTGGCCTGGACAGCAACCTCCCTAATGAACACTGAAGCTTTCTTT
.,TRBJ1-3,TRBV19,.,CASSISYAPGNTIYF,TGTGCCAGTAGTATCTCCTATGCGCCTGGAAACACCATATATTTT
.,TRBJ2-2,TRBV30,.,CAWSEGLGVGGELFF,TGTGCCTGGAGTGAGGGTTTAGGGGTCGGCGGGGAGCTGTTTTTT
.,TRBJ1-5,TRBV6-2/TRBV6-3,.,CASSQQFNQPQHF,TGTGCCAGCAGTCAACAGTTTAATCAGCCCCAGCATTTT
.,TRBJ2-3,TRBV5-4,.,CASSLARGTDTQYF,TGTGCCAGCAGCTTGGCCCGGGGTACAGATACGCAGTATTTT
.,TRBJ2-1,TRBV18,.,CASSEGGIDEQFF,TGTGCCAGCTCCGAGGGGGGGATCGATGAGCAGTTCTTC
.,TRBJ2-4,TRBV28,TRBD2,CASIPSGAGGYKNIQYF,TGTGCCAGCATCCCATCCGGGGCGGGAGGTTACAAAAACATTCAGTACTTC
.,TRBJ2-2,TRBV5-1,TRBD2,CASSRLAGSTGELFF,TGCGCCAGCAGTAGACTAGCGGGATCCACCGGGGAGCTGTTTTTT
.,TRBJ2-1,TRBV10-3,TRBD2,CAISEPVTSGRSYNEQFF,TGTGCCATCAGTGAACCAGTTACTAGCGGGAGGTCCTACAATGAGCAGTTCTTC
.,TRBJ2-1,TRBV30,TRBD2,CAWKPSGLVENEQFF,TGTGCCTGGAAACCCTCGGGACTAGTGGAAAATGAGCAGTTCTTC
few,TRBJ2-5,TRBV19,.,CASSPQGRETQYF,TGTGCCAGTAGTCCGCAGGGGAGAGAGACCCAGTACTTC
.,TRBJ2-7,TRBV7-6,TRBD1,CASSQTGREQYF,TGTGCCAGCAGCCAGACAGGGCGAGAGCAGTACTTC
.,TRBJ2-2,TRBV7-7,TRBD1,CASSLARGGSNGELFF,TGTGCTAGCAGCTTAGCGCGAGGGGGCAGTAACGGGGAGCTGTTTTTT
.,TRBJ2-2,TRBV6-6,TRBD2,CASSYGRGSSGELFF,TGTGCCAGCAGTTACGGGAGGGGTTCATCCGGGGAGCTGTTTTTT
.,TRBJ1-3,TRBV2,TRBD1,CASSERQGKSGNTIYF,TGTGCCAGCAGTGAGAGACAGGGGAAGTCTGGAAACACCATATATTTT
.,TRBJ2-2,TRBV19,.,CASSIAGAFTGELFF,TGTGCCAGTAGTATAGCGGGAGCTTTCACCGGGGAGCTGTTTTTT
.,TRBJ1-6,TRBV11-1,TRBD1,CASSLQGGGSPLHF,TGTGCCAGCAGCCTGCAGGGGGGAGGATCACCCCTCCACTTT
.,TRBJ2-2,TRBV2,.,CASRATGNTGELFF,TGTGCCAGCAGAGCGACAGGGAACACCGGGGAGCTGTTTTTT
.,TRBJ2-1,TRBV7-2,TRBD2,CASSPSGNSYNEQFF,TGTGCCAGCAGCCCTAGCGGGAACTCCTACAATGAGCAGTTCTTC
.,TRBJ2-7,TRBV7-9,.,CASSLAVEGSEQYF,TGTGCCAGCAGCTTAGCGGTGGAGGGAAGCGAGCAGTACTTC
.,TRBJ2-2,TRBV7-3,.,CASSQDYSPGELFF,TGTGCCAGCAGCCAAGACTATTCACCCGGGGAGCTGTTTTTT
.,TRBJ2-5,TRBV5-5,.,CASSLGAQETQYF,TGTGCCAGCAGCTTAGGGGCCCAAGAGACCCAGTACTTC
.,TRBJ2-1,TRBV18,.,CASSPGRPVYNEQFF,TGTGCCAGCTCACCAGGCAGGCCCGTATACAATGAGCAGTTCTTC
.,TRBJ2-3,TRBV18,TRBD2,CASSPAGTNTDTQYF,TGTGCCAGCTCCCCAGCCGGGACTAACACAGATACGCAGTATTTT
.,TRBJ2-7,TRBV29-1,TRBD1,CSVSEQGSSYEQYF,TGCAGCGTTTCCGAACAGGGGTCCTCCTACGAGCAGTACTTC
.,TRBJ2-2,TRBV7-2,.,CASSLEIANTGELFF,TGTGCCAGCAGCCTGGAGATTGCGAACACCGGGGAGCTGTTTTTT
.,TRBJ1-2,TRBV15,.,CATSRDRWRGAGGYTF,TGTGCCACCAGCAGAGATCGATGGCGGGGGGCTGGGGGCTACACCTTC
.,TRBJ1-1,TRBV7-3,.,CASSLRGHGYTEAFF,TGTGCCAGCAGCCTCAGAGGGCATGGCTACACTGAAGCTTTCTTT
.,TRBJ2-1,TRBV5-4,.,CASRHSRSNEQFF,TGTGCCAGTCGCCACTCGAGGAGCAATGAGCAGTTCTTC
.,TRBJ2-7,TRBV6-5,.,CASSTPREQYF,TGTGCCAGCAGTACCCCGCGCGAGCAGTACTTC
.,TRBJ2-7,TRBV19,.,CASSFRGYEQYF,TGTGCCAGTAGTTTCAGGGGCTACGAGCAGTACTTC
.,TRBJ2-7,TRBV19,TRBD2,CASSTGGDPYEQYF,TGTGCCAGTAGTACGGGGGGGGACCCCTACGAGCAGTACTTC
.,TRBJ2-3,TRBV9,.,CASSVYSRPSTDTQYF,TGTGCCAGCAGCGTATATAGTCGCCCGAGCACAGATACGCAGTATTTT
.,TRBJ1-6,TRBV4-1,TRBD1,CASSQLTGAPDNSPLHF,TGCGCCAGCAGCCAACTGACAGGGGCGCCAGATAATTCACCCCTCCACTTT
.,TRBJ2-7,TRBV11-2,.,CASSPRLLLYEQYF,TGTGCCAGCAGCCCCCGACTCCTTCTCTACGAGCAGTACTTC
.,TRBJ1-5,TRBV5-1,.,CASRLATGTDQPQHF,TGCGCCAGCAGACTCGCCACAGGGACCGATCAGCCCCAGCATTTT
.,TRBJ2-5,TRBV3-1/TRBV3-2,TRBD2,CASSQFPPLAGSRETQYF,TGTGCCAGCAGCCAATTCCCGCCACTAGCGGGCAGCCGGGAGACCCAGTACTTC
.,TRBJ1-2,TRBV18,TRBD1,CASSPTASGTVLNYGYTF,TGTGCCAGCTCACCTACCGCTTCCGGGACAGTACTTAACTATGGCTACACCTTC
.,TRBJ2-5,TRBV24-1,TRBD2,CATSGASGKGGTKETQYF,TGTGCCACCAGTGGGGCTAGCGGGAAGGGGGGTACGAAAGAGACCCAGTACTTC